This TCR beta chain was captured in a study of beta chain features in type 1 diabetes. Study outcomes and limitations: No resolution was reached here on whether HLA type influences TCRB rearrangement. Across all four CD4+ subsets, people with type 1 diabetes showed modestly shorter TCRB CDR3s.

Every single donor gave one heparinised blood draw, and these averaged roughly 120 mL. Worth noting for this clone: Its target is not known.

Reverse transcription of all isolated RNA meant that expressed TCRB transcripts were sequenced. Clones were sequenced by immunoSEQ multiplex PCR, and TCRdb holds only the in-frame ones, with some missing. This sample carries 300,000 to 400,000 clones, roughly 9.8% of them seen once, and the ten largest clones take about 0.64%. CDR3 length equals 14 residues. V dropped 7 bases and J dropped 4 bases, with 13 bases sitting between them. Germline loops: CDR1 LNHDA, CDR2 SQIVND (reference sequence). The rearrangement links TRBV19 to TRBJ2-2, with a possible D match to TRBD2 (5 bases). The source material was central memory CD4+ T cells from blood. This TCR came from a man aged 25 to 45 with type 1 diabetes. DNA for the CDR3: TGTGCCAGTACAAGTCGTGGAGGCACCGGGGAGCTGTTTTTT. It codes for CASTSRGGTGELFF. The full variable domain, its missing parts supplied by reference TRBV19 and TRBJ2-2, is DGGITQSPKYLFRKEGQNVTLSCEQNLNHDAMYWYRQDPGQGLRLIYYSQIVNDFQKGDIAEGYSVSREKKESFPLTVTSAQKNPTAFYLCASTSRGGTGELFFGEGSRLTVL.